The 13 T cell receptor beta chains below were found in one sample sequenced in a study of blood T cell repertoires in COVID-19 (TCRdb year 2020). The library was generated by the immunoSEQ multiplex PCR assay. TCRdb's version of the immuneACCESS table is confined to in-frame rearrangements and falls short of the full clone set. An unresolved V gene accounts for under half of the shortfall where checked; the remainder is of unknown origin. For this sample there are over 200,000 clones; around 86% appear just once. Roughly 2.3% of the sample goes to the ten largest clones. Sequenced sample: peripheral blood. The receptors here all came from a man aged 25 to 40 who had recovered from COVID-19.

The CDR3 DNA follows: TGTGCCAGCAGTCCCCGGGGAGGCGATGGGCCCCAGCATTTT. Residues: CASSPRGGDGPQHF. The genes are TRBV6-5 and TRBJ1-5; D call uncertain. Germline values: CDR1 MNHEY, CDR2 SVGAGI. V was pared by 5 bases and J by 9 bases, with 17 bases between. CDR3 length equals 14 residues.

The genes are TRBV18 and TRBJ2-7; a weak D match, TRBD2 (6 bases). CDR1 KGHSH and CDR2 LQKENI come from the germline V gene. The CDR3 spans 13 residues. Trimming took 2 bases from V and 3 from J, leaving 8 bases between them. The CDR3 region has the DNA TGTGCCAGCTCACCAGGACTAAACTACGAGCAGTACTTC. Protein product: CASSPGLNYEQYF.

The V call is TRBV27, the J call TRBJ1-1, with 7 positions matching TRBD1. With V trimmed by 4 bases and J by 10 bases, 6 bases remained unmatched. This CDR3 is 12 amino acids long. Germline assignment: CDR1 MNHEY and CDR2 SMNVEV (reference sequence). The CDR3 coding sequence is TGTGCCAGCAGTTATAACGACAGGGTAGCTTTCTTT. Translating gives CASSYNDRVAFF.

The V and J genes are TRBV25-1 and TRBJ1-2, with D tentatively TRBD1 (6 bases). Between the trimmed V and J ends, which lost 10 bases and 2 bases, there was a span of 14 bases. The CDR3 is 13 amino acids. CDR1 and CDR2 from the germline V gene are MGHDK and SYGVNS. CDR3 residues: CATSTGANYGYTF. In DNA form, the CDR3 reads TGTGCCACCTCGACAGGCGCCAACTATGGCTACACCTTC.

This chain's CDR3 is CASSPIWGHGELFF. CDR3 bases: TGTGCCAGCAGCCCAATATGGGGGCATGGGGAGCTGTTTTTT. J is TRBJ2-2 and V is TRBV11-3, with D possibly matching TRBD1 (6 bases). Trimming stripped 5 bases from V and 8 bases from J, with 15 bases between. CDR1 and CDR2 (germline): SGHNT, YENEEA. This CDR3 is 14 amino acids long.

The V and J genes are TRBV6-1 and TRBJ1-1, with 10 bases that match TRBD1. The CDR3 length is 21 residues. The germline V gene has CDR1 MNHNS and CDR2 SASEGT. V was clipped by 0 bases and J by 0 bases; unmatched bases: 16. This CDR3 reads CASSEAPGTGDKSYMNTEAFF. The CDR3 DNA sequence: TGTGCCAGCAGTGAAGCACCCGGGACAGGGGATAAAAGTTACATGAACACTGAAGCTTTCTTT.

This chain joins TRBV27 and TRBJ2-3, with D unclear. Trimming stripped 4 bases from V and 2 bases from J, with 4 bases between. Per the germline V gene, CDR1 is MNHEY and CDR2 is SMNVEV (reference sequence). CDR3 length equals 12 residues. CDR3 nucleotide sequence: TGTGCCAGCAGTTCTTACACAGATACGCAGTATTTT. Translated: CASSSYTDTQYF.

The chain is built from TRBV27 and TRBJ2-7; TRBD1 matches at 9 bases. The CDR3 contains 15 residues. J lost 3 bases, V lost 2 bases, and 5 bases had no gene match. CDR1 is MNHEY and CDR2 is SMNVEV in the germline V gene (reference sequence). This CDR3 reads CASSLGTGHFYEQYF. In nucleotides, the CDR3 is TGTGCCAGCAGTTTAGGGACAGGGCACTTCTACGAGCAGTACTTC.

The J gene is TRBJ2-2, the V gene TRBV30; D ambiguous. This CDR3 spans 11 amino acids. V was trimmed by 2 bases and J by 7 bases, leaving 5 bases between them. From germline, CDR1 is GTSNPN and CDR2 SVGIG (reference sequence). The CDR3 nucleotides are TGTGCCTGGAGTCTTATCGGGGAGCTGTTTTTT. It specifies CAWSLIGELFF.

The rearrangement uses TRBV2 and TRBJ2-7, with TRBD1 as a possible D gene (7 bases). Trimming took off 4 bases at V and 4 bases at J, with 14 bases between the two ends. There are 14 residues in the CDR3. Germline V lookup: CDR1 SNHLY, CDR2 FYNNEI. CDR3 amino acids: CASSVRGTDYEQYF. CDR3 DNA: TGTGCCAGCAGTGTTCGGGGGACAGATTACGAGCAGTACTTC.

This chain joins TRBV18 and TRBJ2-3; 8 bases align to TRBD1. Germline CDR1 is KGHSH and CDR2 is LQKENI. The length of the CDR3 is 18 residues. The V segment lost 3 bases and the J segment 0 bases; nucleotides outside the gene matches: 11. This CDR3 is CASSPRRNGQGSTDTQYF. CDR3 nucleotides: TGTGCCAGCTCACCTCGTCGAAACGGACAGGGCAGCACAGATACGCAGTATTTT.

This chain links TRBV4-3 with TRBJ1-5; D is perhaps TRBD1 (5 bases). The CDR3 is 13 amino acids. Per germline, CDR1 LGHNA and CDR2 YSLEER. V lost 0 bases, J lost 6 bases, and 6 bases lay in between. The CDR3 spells CASSQDRAQPQHF. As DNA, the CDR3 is TGCGCCAGCAGCCAAGACAGGGCTCAGCCCCAGCATTTT.

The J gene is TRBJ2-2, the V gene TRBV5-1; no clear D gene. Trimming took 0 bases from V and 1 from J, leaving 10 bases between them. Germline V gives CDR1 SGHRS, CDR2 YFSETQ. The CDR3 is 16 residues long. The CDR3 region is CASSLVSRRNTGELFF. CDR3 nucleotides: TGCGCCAGCAGCTTGGTTTCGCGGAGGAACACCGGGGAGCTGTTTTTT.